This passage covers 21 T cell receptor beta chains from one sample sequenced in a study of cytomegalovirus exposure and HLA in healthy donors. The method was immunoSEQ multiplex PCR; TCRdb's version includes in-frame clones alone and lacks a portion of them. The table lists about 120,000 clones, under 90% of them singletons, with 2.1% in the top ten. The sequenced material came from PBMCs. The source is a woman aged 30 to 39 in good health and CMV-seronegative.

The chain uses TRBV5-5 and TRBJ2-5, with 8 bases lining up with TRBD2. After removal of 1 base from V and 4 bases from J, the junction contained 9 bases not matched to a gene. CDR3 length equals 16 residues. Germline CDR1 reads SGHKS; CDR2 reads YYEKEE (reference sequence). CDR3 bases: TGTGCCAGCAGCTTGTTTGGCGGGGGGCGTTTAGAGACCCAGTACTTC. Encoded protein: CASSLFGGGRLETQYF.

J is TRBJ1-2 and V is TRBV15; possibly TRBD1 for D (5 bases). This CDR3 is 14 amino acids long. Germline CDR1 reads LNHNV; CDR2 reads YYDKDF (reference sequence). The ends were cut back, 1 base at V and 2 bases at J, with 8 bases in the middle. CDR3 protein: CATSRVDINYGYTF. CDR3 DNA: TGTGCCACCAGCAGAGTGGACATAAACTATGGCTACACCTTC. Full variable domain (rest looked up from reference TRBV15 and TRBJ1-2): DAMVIQNPRYQVTQFGKPVTLSCSQTLNHNVMYWYQQKSSQAPKLLFHYYDKDFNNEADTPDNFQSRRPNTSFCFLDIRSPGLGDTAMYLCATSRVDINYGYTFGSGTRLTVV.

The V gene is TRBV6-6, the J gene TRBJ1-5; D perhaps matches TRBD1 (5 bases). V shed 0 bases and J shed 5 bases, with 14 bases lying between them. This CDR3 region has 16 residues. Germline CDR1 and CDR2: MNHNY and SVGAGI (reference sequence). This CDR3 reads CASSYSVAGRDQPQHF. The DNA for the CDR3 is TGTGCCAGCAGTTACTCGGTGGCAGGGAGGGATCAGCCCCAGCATTTT.

This rearrangement joins TRBV11-2 to TRBJ2-1; D is unclear. The CDR3 extends over 13 amino acids. Germline lookup yields CDR1 SGHAT and CDR2 FQNNGV. V was trimmed by 5 bases and J by 7 bases, leaving 12 bases between them. The CDR3 here is CASSIAYLNEQFF. The CDR3 DNA is TGTGCCAGCAGCATCGCGTACTTAAATGAGCAGTTCTTC.

This chain links TRBV19 with TRBJ2-1; tentative D call: TRBD2 (6 bases). Trimming pared 3 bases from V and 0 bases from J, leaving 9 bases between. There are 15 residues in the CDR3. The germline V gene has CDR1 LNHDA and CDR2 SQIVND (reference sequence). In DNA form, the CDR3 reads TGTGCCAGTAGTATCCCCGGGGGCTCCTACAATGAGCAGTTCTTC. Translated: CASSIPGGSYNEQFF.

V and J are TRBV13 and TRBJ2-1; 8 nucleotides align to TRBD1. Per the germline V gene, CDR1 is PRHDT and CDR2 is FYEKMQ (reference sequence). V lost 3 bases to trimming and J lost 8 bases; unmatched junction nucleotides: 9. The CDR3 runs 15 residues. The CDR3 nucleotides are TGTGCCAGCAGCTTTGGGGACAGGAGGATCGATGAGCAGTTCTTC. It translates to CASSFGDRRIDEQFF.

This clone has a handful of counts. The V gene is TRBV5-1, the J gene TRBJ2-7; TRBD2 matches at 9 bases. Unmatched junction bases numbered 4, after V lost 0 bases and J lost 3 bases. The germline V gene has CDR1 SGHRS and CDR2 YFSETQ. This CDR3 is 15 amino acids long. The CDR3 reads CASSLGSGGFYEQYF. Here the CDR3 DNA reads TGCGCCAGCAGCTTGGGTAGCGGGGGCTTCTACGAGCAGTACTTC.

This chain joins TRBV30 and TRBJ1-1, with D perhaps TRBD1 (5 bases). Germline loops: CDR1 GTSNPN, CDR2 SVGIG (reference sequence). V was clipped by 6 bases and J by 10 bases, with 15 bases between them. There are 11 residues in the CDR3. CDR3 residues: CACPEKGIAFF. CDR3 sequence (DNA): TGTGCCTGCCCGGAGAAGGGGATAGCTTTCTTT.

The J gene is TRBJ2-7, the V gene TRBV6-5; the D gene is possibly TRBD2 (6 bases). Germline loops: CDR1 MNHEY, CDR2 SVGAGI. This CDR3 region has 13 residues. The germline V and J ends were trimmed by 6 bases and 6 bases, with 15 bases remaining between them. CDR3 in DNA: TGTGCCAGCAGAGAAGATGGAGGGATCGAGCAGTACTTC. The encoded protein is CASREDGGIEQYF.

This chain links TRBV5-1 with TRBJ2-7; TRBD1 aligns across 10 bases. Germline-derived CDR1 and CDR2 are SGHRS and YFSETQ. The CDR3 loop spans 15 amino acids. V shed 0 bases, J shed 7 bases, and the junction held 7 bases outside the gene matches. The CDR3 nucleotides read TGCGCCAGCAGCTTGGAGGGACAGGGGATGCGAGAGCAGTACTTC. It yields the protein CASSLEGQGMREQYF. Together with reference TRBV5-1 and TRBJ2-7, the CDR3 gives the full variable domain: KAGVTQTPRYLIKTRGQQVTLSCSPISGHRSVSWYQQTPGQGLQFLFEYFSETQRNKGNFPGRFSGRQFSNSRSEMNVSTLELGDSALYLCASSLEGQGMREQYFGPGTRLTVT.

J is TRBJ2-7 and V is TRBV9, with 9 bases identical to TRBD2. This CDR3 comprises 16 residues. CDR1 and CDR2 from the germline V gene are SGDLS and YYNGEE. With 2 bases clipped from V and 0 bases from J, the junction kept 6 bases outside the gene matches. The CDR3 reads CASSVSAGGPSYEQYF. DNA for the CDR3: TGTGCCAGCAGCGTTTCGGCGGGGGGGCCCTCCTACGAGCAGTACTTC.

This rearrangement joins TRBV14 to TRBJ2-1; D might be TRBD2 (6 bases). From germline, CDR1 is SGHDN and CDR2 FVKESK. The V end lost 4 bases, the J end lost 7 bases, and 14 bases lay between the germline ends. This CDR3 region has 14 residues. The CDR3 loop reads CASSPIGTLNEQFF. In nucleotides, the CDR3 is TGTGCCAGCAGCCCAATTGGGACTCTGAATGAGCAGTTCTTC.

The V gene is TRBV11-2, the J gene TRBJ2-7, with 9 bases fitting TRBD2. Germline V lookup: CDR1 SGHAT, CDR2 FQNNGV. With 7 bases clipped from V and 0 bases from J, the junction kept 13 bases outside the gene matches. CDR3 length: 17 amino acids. The CDR3 sequence: CASTPASGVLSSYEQYF. The CDR3 coding sequence is TGTGCCAGCACCCCGGCTAGCGGGGTCCTTAGCTCCTACGAGCAGTACTTC.

The V gene is TRBV7-6, the J gene TRBJ2-1; 11 bases fit TRBD2. Losses at the gene ends were 5 bases for V and 3 bases for J; bases not matched to a gene: 6. Germline V gives CDR1 SGHVS, CDR2 FNYEAQ. The CDR3 is 16 residues long. DNA of the CDR3: TGTGCCAGCAGCCCCCCTGGACTAGCGGGCTACAATGAGCAGTTCTTC. This encodes CASSPPGLAGYNEQFF.

V and J are TRBV6-5 and TRBJ2-5, with 9 bases identical to TRBD2. The germline V gene has CDR1 MNHEY and CDR2 SVGAGI. The CDR3 has 16 amino acids. V trimming: 0 bases; J trimming: 4 bases; junction bases outside the gene matches: 6. The CDR3 sequence: CASSYSGGGAGETQYF. DNA of the CDR3: TGTGCCAGCAGTTACTCAGGCGGGGGGGCCGGAGAGACCCAGTACTTC.

V and J are TRBV9 and TRBJ1-2, with 8 nucleotides matching TRBD1. J lost 4 bases, V lost 4 bases, and 9 bases had no gene match. CDR1 is SGDLS and CDR2 is YYNGEE in the germline V gene. The CDR3 runs to 15 residues. This CDR3 reads CASSPGQGLLYGYTF. The CDR3 DNA follows: TGTGCCAGCAGCCCAGGACAGGGCCTCCTCTATGGCTACACCTTC.

The rearrangement links TRBV7-3 to TRBJ2-5; D may be TRBD1 (6 bases). CDR1 SGHTA and CDR2 FQGTGA come from the germline V gene. V lost 8 bases to trimming and J lost 9 bases, with 19 bases between them. The CDR3 runs 13 residues. The CDR3 DNA is TGTGCCAGCTCCCGAACCTCCGCAGGGGCCCAGTACTTC. This translates into CASSRTSAGAQYF.

This sequence joins TRBV19 and TRBJ1-1; D remains unclear. This CDR3 region has 14 residues. Trimming removed 3 bases from V and 5 bases from J, with 13 bases in between. The germline V gene encodes CDR1 LNHDA and CDR2 SQIVND (reference sequence). CDR3 DNA: TGTGCCAGTAGTATCGGCGGGTTGGGGACTGAAGCTTTCTTT. This encodes CASSIGGLGTEAFF. Supplemented by reference TRBV19 and TRBJ1-1, the full variable domain reads DGGITQSPKYLFRKEGQNVTLSCEQNLNHDAMYWYRQDPGQGLRLIYYSQIVNDFQKGDIAEGYSVSREKKESFPLTVTSAQKNPTAFYLCASSIGGLGTEAFFGQGTRLTVV.

The gene calls are TRBV29-1 and TRBJ2-1, with 7 nucleotides matching TRBD1. CDR1 and CDR2 (germline): SQVTM, ANQGSEA. This CDR3 contains 13 residues. The ends lost 3 bases at V and 8 bases at J; junction bases unmatched: 7. CDR3 coding DNA: TGCAGCGTTGAGACAGGGAATGCCGATGAGCAGTTCTTC. Its protein is CSVETGNADEQFF.

This clone was seen just once. The gene calls are TRBV7-2 and TRBJ1-1, with 7 bases fitting TRBD1. The J segment lost 2 bases and the V segment lost 5 bases, leaving 8 bases of the junction unmatched. Germline loops: CDR1 SGHTA, CDR2 FQGNSA. CDR3 size: 15 residues. Written as DNA, the CDR3 is TGTGCCAGCAGCCACAGGGGAGGAGGAAACACTGAAGCTTTCTTT. It specifies CASSHRGGGNTEAFF. Drawing the rest from reference TRBV7-2 and TRBJ1-1, the complete variable domain is GAGVSQSPSNKVTEKGKDVELRCDPISGHTALYWYRQSLGQGLEFLIYFQGNSAPDKSGLPSDRFSAERTGGSVSTLTIQRTQQEDSAVYLCASSHRGGGNTEAFFGQGTRLTVV.

CDR3 amino acids: CASSQDQGGSYEQYF. In DNA, the CDR3 is TGCGCCAGCAGCCAAGATCAGGGGGGATCCTACGAGCAGTACTTC. The chain couples TRBV4-1 to TRBJ2-7; D possibly corresponds to TRBD1 (7 bases). The CDR3 spans 15 residues. Per the germline V gene, CDR1 is MGHRA and CDR2 is YSYEKL. Deletions cut 0 bases from V and 1 base from J, with 10 bases between.